Listed below are T cell receptor beta chains from one sample, sequenced in a study of blood T cells in healthy people across ages. TCRdb ran MiXCR on the 5' RACE reads and lists one entry per CDR3 protein. The data show roughly 1.9 million distinct CDR3 sequences, roughly two fifths seen once. The material sequenced was blood. These receptors all stem from a human donor in good health. The CDR3 runs from the conserved cysteine through the conserved F or W. Each record gives: J gene, V gene, D gene, CDR3 protein. D genes are given only for firm matches.

j_gene: TRBJ2-3; v_gene: TRBV9; d_gene: TRBD1; CDR3aa: CASSFGQGLDLTDTQYF
j_gene: TRBJ2-7; v_gene: TRBV7-2; d_gene: NA; CDR3aa: CASSSNYYFEQYF
j_gene: TRBJ1-4; v_gene: TRBV20-1; d_gene: TRBD1; CDR3aa: CSAIGQGREKLFF
j_gene: NA; v_gene: TRBV7-6; d_gene: NA; CDR3aa: CAIGRPGTLQETQYF
j_gene: TRBJ2-1; v_gene: TRBV2; d_gene: NA; CDR3aa: CASSVGLQEIQFF
j_gene: TRBJ2-3; v_gene: TRBV14; d_gene: TRBD1; CDR3aa: CASSQVRRDRDSTDTQYF
j_gene: TRBJ2-3; v_gene: TRBV4-3; d_gene: NA; CDR3aa: CASSSNGMGTQYF
j_gene: TRBJ1-5; v_gene: TRBV29-1; d_gene: NA; CDR3aa: CSVVTRKVRPQHF
j_gene: TRBJ2-4; v_gene: TRBV6-2/TRBV6-3; d_gene: NA; CDR3aa: CASSGWDARNIQYF
j_gene: TRBJ2-3; v_gene: TRBV9; d_gene: TRBD2; CDR3aa: CASSAGLAGGGTDTQYF
j_gene: NA; v_gene: TRBV6-5; d_gene: TRBD2; CDR3aa: CASSYSGLANEQYF
j_gene: TRBJ2-7; v_gene: TRBV13; d_gene: NA; CDR3aa: CASSLVTSKGYEQYF
j_gene: TRBJ2-1; v_gene: TRBV5-1; d_gene: TRBD1; CDR3aa: CASSLGPRGSLDEQFF
j_gene: TRBJ2-5; v_gene: TRBV7-2; d_gene: NA; CDR3aa: CASSQGTQYF
j_gene: TRBJ2-3; v_gene: TRBV7-2; d_gene: NA; CDR3aa: CASSFFLTPPGDTQYF
j_gene: NA; v_gene: TRBV20-1; d_gene: TRBD1; CDR3aa: CSILLDREYEQYF
j_gene: TRBJ1-1; v_gene: TRBV5-1; d_gene: NA; CDR3aa: CASSPPGTGTNTEAFF
j_gene: TRBJ2-1; v_gene: TRBV7-9; d_gene: NA; CDR3aa: CASSLVLATNEQFF
j_gene: TRBJ2-1; v_gene: TRBV5-1; d_gene: NA; CDR3aa: CASSTGGVNVNEQFF
j_gene: TRBJ2-3; v_gene: TRBV7-2; d_gene: TRBD2; CDR3aa: CASSLAGASGSDTQYF
j_gene: TRBJ1-6; v_gene: TRBV5-6; d_gene: NA; CDR3aa: CASSLGATGFYNSPLHF
j_gene: TRBJ2-1; v_gene: TRBV15; d_gene: TRBD2; CDR3aa: CATSRGLAPNEQFF
j_gene: TRBJ1-5; v_gene: TRBV20-1; d_gene: NA; CDR3aa: CSARESHQPQHF
j_gene: TRBJ2-1; v_gene: TRBV6-5; d_gene: NA; CDR3aa: CASTRTTLGNEQFF
j_gene: TRBJ2-5; v_gene: TRBV4-1; d_gene: TRBD2; CDR3aa: CASSHTGLAPLETQYF
j_gene: TRBJ2-1; v_gene: TRBV20-1; d_gene: NA; CDR3aa: CSARAPSFSYNEQFF
j_gene: TRBJ2-1; v_gene: TRBV18; d_gene: TRBD1; CDR3aa: CASSRQGPSYNEQFF
j_gene: TRBJ1-3; v_gene: TRBV19; d_gene: TRBD1; CDR3aa: CASIRGQALSGNTIYF
j_gene: TRBJ2-7; v_gene: TRBV5-6; d_gene: TRBD2; CDR3aa: CASSLPTSGDYEQYF
j_gene: TRBJ1-2; v_gene: TRBV6-1; d_gene: NA; CDR3aa: CASSERGGFGYFGYTF
j_gene: TRBJ2-7; v_gene: TRBV29-1; d_gene: NA; CDR3aa: CSVSPGRPSYEQYF
j_gene: TRBJ2-1; v_gene: TRBV2; d_gene: NA; CDR3aa: CASSSGVRGVGNEQFF
j_gene: TRBJ2-7; v_gene: TRBV6-2/TRBV6-3; d_gene: NA; CDR3aa: CASSYRGPPNGNEQYF
j_gene: TRBJ1-1; v_gene: TRBV5-1; d_gene: TRBD1; CDR3aa: CASRTSGGTEAFF
j_gene: TRBJ2-3; v_gene: TRBV6-5; d_gene: NA; CDR3aa: CASSYPTARGTDTQYF
j_gene: TRBJ2-3; v_gene: TRBV10-3; d_gene: NA; CDR3aa: CAISESTGRDTQYF
j_gene: NA; v_gene: TRBV20-1; d_gene: NA; CDR3aa: CSAREDGRAGEQYF
j_gene: TRBJ1-2; v_gene: TRBV29-1; d_gene: NA; CDR3aa: CSVEDRWQGDEFFYGYTF
j_gene: TRBJ2-7; v_gene: TRBV20-1; d_gene: TRBD2; CDR3aa: CSADWGSGEYEQYF
j_gene: TRBJ2-3; v_gene: TRBV28; d_gene: TRBD1; CDR3aa: CASSRTDRVPADTQYF
j_gene: TRBJ2-3; v_gene: TRBV29-1; d_gene: TRBD2; CDR3aa: CSARGRLAGGSSDTQYF
j_gene: TRBJ1-2; v_gene: TRBV10-3; d_gene: NA; CDR3aa: CAISEADMRGYTF
j_gene: TRBJ2-1; v_gene: TRBV5-6; d_gene: TRBD2; CDR3aa: CASSLWVSGGPHEQFF
j_gene: TRBJ1-2; v_gene: TRBV20-1; d_gene: NA; CDR3aa: CSARDGLYGYTF
j_gene: TRBJ2-1; v_gene: TRBV3-1; d_gene: TRBD2; CDR3aa: CVSSQLAEKGNEQFF
j_gene: TRBJ1-6; v_gene: TRBV7-3; d_gene: NA; CDR3aa: CASSLNVGSPLHF
j_gene: TRBJ2-1; v_gene: TRBV12-5; d_gene: TRBD2; CDR3aa: CASGQLAGANEQFF
j_gene: TRBJ2-5; v_gene: TRBV20-1; d_gene: NA; CDR3aa: CSASTRMVETQYF
j_gene: TRBJ2-1; v_gene: TRBV4-1; d_gene: TRBD2; CDR3aa: CASSQEWDYPSYNEQFF
j_gene: TRBJ2-1; v_gene: TRBV2; d_gene: TRBD2; CDR3aa: CASSNSGGAAYNEQFF
j_gene: TRBJ2-7; v_gene: TRBV7-3; d_gene: NA; CDR3aa: CASSLNRAGEQYF
j_gene: TRBJ1-1; v_gene: TRBV6-2/TRBV6-3; d_gene: NA; CDR3aa: CASSFQQWNTEAFF
j_gene: TRBJ2-7; v_gene: TRBV20-1; d_gene: NA; CDR3aa: CSAIPTGSYSYEQYF
j_gene: TRBJ2-1; v_gene: TRBV6-2/TRBV6-3; d_gene: NA; CDR3aa: CASRADYHNEQFF
j_gene: TRBJ2-6; v_gene: TRBV18; d_gene: TRBD1; CDR3aa: CASSPRDRGSGANVLTF